This T cell receptor (beta chain) was identified during a study of blood T cell repertoires in COVID-19 (dated by TCRdb to the early 2020s). Broadly, across the study: Samples covering the acute and convalescent phases of COVID-19 were provided by collaborators in the United States, Italy and Spain. The material from the prospective study consisted of cDNA or gDNA derived from T cells, B-cell-depleted T cells, or PBMCs. Subjects who had been exposed to COVID-19, were actively infected with it, or had recovered from it provided the deeply sampled blood TCRbeta repertoires that made up the dataset. The repertoires were released in a freely available public database intended as a resource for research on the immune response to SARS-CoV-2. Samples came from the ongoing ImmuneRACE study (first 160 participants) plus 1,254 subjects from 6 global collaborators. A de-identified subject ID, COVID-19 status, age in years and sex were almost always included in the sample metadata. HLA class I and class II types, where available, came from metadata supplied by the sample provider rather than from assay-based typing. Broad study findings and their caveats: How much clinical and demographic metadata was included differed by source and by participant, and the metadata was provided uncurated.

Cut back by 3 bases and 5 bases, the V and J ends lie 7 bases apart. Reading the germline V gene (reference sequence) gives CDR1 LNHNV and CDR2 YYDKDF. Taken from cysteine to phenylalanine, the CDR3 has 13 residues. The retained sequence is limited to the CDR3, 39 bases, with the frame set at the first base. TCRbeta CDR3 regions were amplified from genomic DNA by means of the immunoSEQ Assay, a bias-controlled multiplex PCR. In the paper's pipeline: Nucleated cell counts per sample were estimated from amplification of reference gene primers within the assay. To quantify the absolute abundance of each unique TCRbeta CDR3 rearrangement, sequence reads were collapsed and filtered. For each sample, productive Simpson clonality was calculated as the square root of Simpson's diversity index across productive rearrangements. TCRdb holds this immuneACCESS table with in-frame rearrangements only. Some clones are missing; in checked studies, unresolved V genes explain under half, and the rest has no known cause. V and J calls and clone size follow that table, whereas D and trimming were derived from the DNA. The sample table records about 35,000 clones; roughly four fifths of these occur just once. Jointly, the top ten make up roughly 37% of the sample.

Each collaborating institution followed its own protocols to collect whole blood in K2EDTA tubes. For TCRbeta analysis, collaborators shipped samples in one of three forms: frozen whole blood, isolated PBMCs, or DNA extracted from either of those sample types. A word on this clone: It lacks a known antigen. The record has no base qualities; no much larger clone is one base away.

The V gene is TRBV15 and the J gene is TRBJ2-2; perhaps TRBD2 is the D gene, with 5 bases matching. This sequence was found in a man older than 75 with active or convalescent COVID-19. Input material: peripheral blood. The CDR3 amino acid sequence is: CATSREETGELFF. Here is the DNA: TGTGCCACCAGCAGGGAGGAGACCGGGGAGCTGTTTTTT.